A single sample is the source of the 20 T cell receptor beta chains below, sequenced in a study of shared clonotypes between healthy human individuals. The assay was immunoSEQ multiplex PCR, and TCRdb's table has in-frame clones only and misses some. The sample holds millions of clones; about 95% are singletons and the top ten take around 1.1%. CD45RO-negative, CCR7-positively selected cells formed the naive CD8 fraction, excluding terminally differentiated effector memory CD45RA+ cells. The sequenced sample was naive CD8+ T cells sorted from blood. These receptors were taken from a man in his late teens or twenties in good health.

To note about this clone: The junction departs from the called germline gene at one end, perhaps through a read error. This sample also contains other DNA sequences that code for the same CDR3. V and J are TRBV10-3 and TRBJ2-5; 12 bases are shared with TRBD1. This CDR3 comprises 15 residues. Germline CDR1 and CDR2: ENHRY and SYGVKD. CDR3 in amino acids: CAIKPGTGGGETQYF. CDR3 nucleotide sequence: TGTGCCATCAAACCCGGGACAGGGGGCGGGGAGACCCAATACTTC.

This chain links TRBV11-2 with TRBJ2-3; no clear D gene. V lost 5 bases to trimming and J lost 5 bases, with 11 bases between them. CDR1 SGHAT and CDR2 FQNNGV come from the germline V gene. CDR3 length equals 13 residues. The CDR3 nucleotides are TGTGCCAGCAGCCTTCGACAAAAAGATACGCAGTATTTT. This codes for CASSLRQKDTQYF. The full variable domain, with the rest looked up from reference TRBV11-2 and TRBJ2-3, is EAGVAQSPRYKIIEKRQSVAFWCNPISGHATLYWYQQILGQGPKLLIQFQNNGVVDDSQLPKDRFSAERLKGVDSTLKIQPAKLEDSAVYLCASSLRQKDTQYFGPGTRLTVL.

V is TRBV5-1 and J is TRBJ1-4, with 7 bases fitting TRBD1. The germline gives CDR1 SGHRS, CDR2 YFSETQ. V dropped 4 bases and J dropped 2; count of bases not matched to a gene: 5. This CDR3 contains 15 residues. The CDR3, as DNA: TGCGCCAGCAGCACCTGGGACAGCACTAATGAAAAACTGTTTTTT. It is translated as CASSTWDSTNEKLFF.

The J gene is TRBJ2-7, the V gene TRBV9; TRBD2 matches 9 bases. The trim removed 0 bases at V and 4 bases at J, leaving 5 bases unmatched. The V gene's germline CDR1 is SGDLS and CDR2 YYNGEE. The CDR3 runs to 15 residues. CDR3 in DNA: TGTGCCAGCAGCGTAGCGGCTAGCGGGGTTTACGAGCAGTACTTC. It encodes CASSVAASGVYEQYF.

This CDR3 is CASSYSEFQETQYF. CDR3 bases: TGTGCCAGCAGTTACTCGGAGTTTCAAGAGACCCAGTACTTC. This chain links TRBV6-5 with TRBJ2-5; D not resolved. The germline V gene has CDR1 MNHEY and CDR2 SVGAGI. Trimming took off 0 bases at V and 2 bases at J, with 7 bases between the two ends. CDR3 length: 14 residues.

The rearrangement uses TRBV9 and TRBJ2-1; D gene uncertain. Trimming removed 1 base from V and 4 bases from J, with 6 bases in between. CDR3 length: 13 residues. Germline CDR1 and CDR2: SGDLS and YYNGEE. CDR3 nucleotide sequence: TGTGCCAGCAGCGTAACGACTTACAATGAGCAGTTCTTC. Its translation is CASSVTTYNEQFF.

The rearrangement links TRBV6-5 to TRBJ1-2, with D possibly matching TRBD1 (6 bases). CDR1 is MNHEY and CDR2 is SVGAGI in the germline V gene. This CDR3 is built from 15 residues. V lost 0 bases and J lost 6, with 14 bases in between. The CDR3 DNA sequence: TGTGCCAGCAGTTACTCAATGGGGGCAGGCGATGGCTACACCTTC. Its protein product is CASSYSMGAGDGYTF.

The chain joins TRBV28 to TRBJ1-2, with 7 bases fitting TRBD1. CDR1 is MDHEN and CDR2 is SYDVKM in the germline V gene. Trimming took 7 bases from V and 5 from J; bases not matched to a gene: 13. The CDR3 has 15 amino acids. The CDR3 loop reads CASNLRGGAGYGYTF. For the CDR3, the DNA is TGTGCCAGCAACCTGAGAGGGGGCGCAGGGTATGGCTACACCTTC.

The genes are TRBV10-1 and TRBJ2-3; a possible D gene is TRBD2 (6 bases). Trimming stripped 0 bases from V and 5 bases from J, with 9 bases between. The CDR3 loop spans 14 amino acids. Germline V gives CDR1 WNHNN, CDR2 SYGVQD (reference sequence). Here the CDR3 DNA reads TGCGCCAGCAGTGAGTCTCTGGGGGGAGATACGCAGTATTTT. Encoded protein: CASSESLGGDTQYF.

CDR3 residues: CASLGSKAEAFF. In nucleotides, the CDR3 is TGTGCCTCACTAGGGAGTAAGGCTGAAGCTTTCTTT. The V and J genes are TRBV19 and TRBJ1-1; no clear D gene. Germline CDR1 LNHDA, CDR2 SQIVND (reference sequence). V lost 11 bases and J lost 6, with 16 bases in between. The CDR3 runs to 12 residues.

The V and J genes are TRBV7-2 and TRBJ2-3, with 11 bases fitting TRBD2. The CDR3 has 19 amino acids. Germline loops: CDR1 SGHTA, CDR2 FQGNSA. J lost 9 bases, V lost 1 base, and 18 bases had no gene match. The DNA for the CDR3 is TGTGCCAGCAGCTTAGGCGCCATCGCTCTAGCGGGAGGCCCTAGGACGCAGTATTTT. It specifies CASSLGAIALAGGPRTQYF.

CDR3 amino acids: CASSFLAGNDAEAFF. The DNA of the CDR3 is TGTGCCAGCAGTTTTTTGGCCGGGAACGACGCTGAAGCTTTCTTT. The chain couples TRBV28 to TRBJ1-1; D unclear. Germline V lookup: CDR1 MDHEN, CDR2 SYDVKM. The CDR3 consists of 15 residues. The V end was cut by 3 bases, the J end by 6 bases, with 17 bases between.

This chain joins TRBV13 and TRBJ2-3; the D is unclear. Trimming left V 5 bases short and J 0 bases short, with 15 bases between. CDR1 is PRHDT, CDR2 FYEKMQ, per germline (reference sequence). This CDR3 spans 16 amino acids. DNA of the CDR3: TGTGCCAGCAGCCCAGAGGAGACATTAAGCACAGATACGCAGTATTTT. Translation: CASSPEETLSTDTQYF.

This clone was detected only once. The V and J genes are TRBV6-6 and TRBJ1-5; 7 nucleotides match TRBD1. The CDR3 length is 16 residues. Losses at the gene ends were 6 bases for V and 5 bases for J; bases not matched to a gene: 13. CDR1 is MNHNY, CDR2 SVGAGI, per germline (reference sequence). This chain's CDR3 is CASSSLTGEGDQPQHF. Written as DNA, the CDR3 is TGTGCCAGCAGCTCCCTCACAGGGGAGGGGGATCAGCCCCAGCATTTT.

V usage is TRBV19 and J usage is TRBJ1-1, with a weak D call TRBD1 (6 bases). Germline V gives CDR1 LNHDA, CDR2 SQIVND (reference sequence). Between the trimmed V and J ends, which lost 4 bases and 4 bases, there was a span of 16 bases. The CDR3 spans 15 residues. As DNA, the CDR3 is TGTGCCAGTAGTACCCCCACAGGGTTCAGCACTGAAGCTTTCTTT. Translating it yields CASSTPTGFSTEAFF. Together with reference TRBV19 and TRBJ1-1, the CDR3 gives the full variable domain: DGGITQSPKYLFRKEGQNVTLSCEQNLNHDAMYWYRQDPGQGLRLIYYSQIVNDFQKGDIAEGYSVSREKKESFPLTVTSAQKNPTAFYLCASSTPTGFSTEAFFGQGTRLTVV.

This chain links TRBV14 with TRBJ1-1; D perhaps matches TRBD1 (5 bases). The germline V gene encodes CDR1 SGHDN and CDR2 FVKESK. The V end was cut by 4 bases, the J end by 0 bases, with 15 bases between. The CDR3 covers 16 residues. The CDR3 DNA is TGTGCCAGCAGCCCCTGGGACGGCGGCATGAACACTGAAGCTTTCTTT. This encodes CASSPWDGGMNTEAFF.

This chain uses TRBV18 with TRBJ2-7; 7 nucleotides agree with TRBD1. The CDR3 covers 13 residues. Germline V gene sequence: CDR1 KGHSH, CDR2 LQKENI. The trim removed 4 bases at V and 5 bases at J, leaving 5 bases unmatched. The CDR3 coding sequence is TGTGCCAGCTCACTCGGACAGGACAACGAGCAGTACTTC. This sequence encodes CASSLGQDNEQYF.

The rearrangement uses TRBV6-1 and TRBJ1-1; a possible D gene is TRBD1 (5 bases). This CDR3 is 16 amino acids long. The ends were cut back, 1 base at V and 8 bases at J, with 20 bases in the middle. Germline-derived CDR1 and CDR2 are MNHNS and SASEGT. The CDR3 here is CASSEDGGLAWGEAFF. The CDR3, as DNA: TGTGCCAGCAGTGAAGACGGAGGATTGGCCTGGGGCGAAGCTTTCTTT.

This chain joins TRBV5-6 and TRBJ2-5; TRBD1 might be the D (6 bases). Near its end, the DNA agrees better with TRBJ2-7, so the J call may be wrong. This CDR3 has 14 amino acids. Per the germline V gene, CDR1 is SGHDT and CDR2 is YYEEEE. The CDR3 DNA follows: TGTGCCAGCATGATGATGGACAGCTCCTACGAGCAGTACTTC. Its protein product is CASMMMDSSYEQYF.

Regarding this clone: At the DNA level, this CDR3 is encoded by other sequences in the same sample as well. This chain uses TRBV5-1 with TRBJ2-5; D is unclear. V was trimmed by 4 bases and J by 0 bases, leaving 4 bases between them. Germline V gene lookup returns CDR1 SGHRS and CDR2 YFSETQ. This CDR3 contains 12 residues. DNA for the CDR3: TGCGCCAGCAGCCCCGACCAAGAGACCCAGTACTTC. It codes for CASSPDQETQYF.